Sequencing of this T cell receptor beta chain was carried out in a study of shared clonotypes between healthy human individuals. Study-level background: A couple of women and a few men aged 18 to 49 made up the donors.

Several immunoSEQ plates received, in even portions, the genomic DNA of each subset. Only in-frame clones appear in the TCRdb table, and some are missing; sequencing was by immunoSEQ multiplex PCR. The sample gives 1.5 million to 2.5 million clones, 85% to 95% of which show up once; under 1.5% is in the top ten. CD8 cells regarded as naive lacked CD45RO, were positively chosen for CCR7, and omitted terminally differentiated effector memory CD45RA+ cells. Germline loops: CDR1 MGHRA, CDR2 YSYEKL. V lost 0 bases, J lost 3 bases, and 9 bases lay in between. This CDR3 region has 14 residues. Sequencing input: naive CD8+ T cells sorted from blood. The sequence was obtained from a man aged 18 to 30 in good health. The genes are TRBV4-1 and TRBJ2-7; unclear D gene. The DNA of the CDR3 is TGCGCCAGCAGCCAAGAGTGGACGGACTACGAGCAGTACTTC. Translating gives CASSQEWTDYEQYF.